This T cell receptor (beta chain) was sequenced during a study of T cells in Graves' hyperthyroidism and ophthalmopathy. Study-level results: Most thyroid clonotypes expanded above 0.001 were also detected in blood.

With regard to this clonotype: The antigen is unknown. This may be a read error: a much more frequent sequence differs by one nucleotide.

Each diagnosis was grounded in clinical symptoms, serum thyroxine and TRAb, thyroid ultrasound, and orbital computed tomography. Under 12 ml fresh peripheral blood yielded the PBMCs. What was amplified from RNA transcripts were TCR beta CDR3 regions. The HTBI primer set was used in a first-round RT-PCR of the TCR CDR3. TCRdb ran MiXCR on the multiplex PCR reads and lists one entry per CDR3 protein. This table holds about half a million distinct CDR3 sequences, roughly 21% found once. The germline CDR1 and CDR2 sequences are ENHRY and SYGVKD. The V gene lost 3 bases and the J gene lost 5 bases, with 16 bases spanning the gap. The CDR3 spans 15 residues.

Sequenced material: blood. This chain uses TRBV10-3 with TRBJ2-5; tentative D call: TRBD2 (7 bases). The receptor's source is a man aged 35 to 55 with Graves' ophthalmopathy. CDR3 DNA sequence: TGTGCCATCAGTGAATACGGGGGGCTGTGGGAGACCCAGTACTTC. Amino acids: CAISEYGGLWETQYF.